These 6 T cell receptor beta chains originate from one sample sequenced in a study of technical replicates of blood from a few donors. Clones were sequenced by immunoSEQ multiplex PCR, and TCRdb holds only the in-frame ones, with some missing. The sample carries roughly 68,000 clones, 70% to 90% recorded once. What was sequenced was PBMCs. These receptors originate from a human donor in good health. Some clones in this sample may be carry-over from other donors' samples.

The rearrangement joins TRBV4-3 to TRBJ2-2; the match to TRBD2 covers 8 bases. Unmatched junction bases numbered 7, after V lost 0 bases and J lost 7 bases. The CDR3 runs to 16 residues. CDR1 LGHNA and CDR2 YSLEER come from the germline V gene. The CDR3 protein is CASSQEVGRAFGELFF. CDR3 coding DNA: TGCGCCAGCAGCCAAGAGGTCGGGAGGGCCTTCGGGGAGCTGTTTTTT.

J is TRBJ2-7 and V is TRBV4-3, with TRBD1 identical over 8 bases. V was pared by 3 bases and J by 2 bases, with 0 bases of the junction left unmatched. From germline, CDR1 is LGHNA and CDR2 YSLEER. CDR3 size: 13 residues. The CDR3 sequence is CASSQGQAYEQYF. The CDR3 DNA reads TGCGCCAGCAGCCAGGGACAGGCCTACGAGCAGTACTTC.

The CDR3 nucleotides are TGTGCCAGCACCATGACTAGCGGGATAGGAGAGCAGTACTTC. Protein sequence: CASTMTSGIGEQYF. J is TRBJ2-7 and V is TRBV6-5, with 11 nucleotides matching TRBD2. J was trimmed by 7 bases and V by 7 bases; bases with no gene match: 9. Germline V gene lookup returns CDR1 MNHEY and CDR2 SVGAGI. This CDR3 is 14 amino acids long.

This chain connects TRBV18 to TRBJ2-7; tentative D call: TRBD2 (6 bases). The CDR3 covers 14 residues. Per the germline V gene, CDR1 is KGHSH and CDR2 is LQKENI. Trimming took off 2 bases at V and 6 bases at J, with 14 bases between the two ends. CDR3 residues: CASSPAVEGVEQYF. The DNA for the CDR3 is TGTGCCAGCTCACCAGCCGTGGAGGGCGTCGAGCAGTACTTC.

The V gene is TRBV19, the J gene TRBJ2-3, with D possibly matching TRBD2 (5 bases). This CDR3 spans 13 amino acids. V was shortened by 5 bases and J by 4 bases, with 10 bases between the two germline ends. Germline CDR1 is LNHDA and CDR2 is SQIVND (reference sequence). The CDR3 protein is CASSPGVPDTQYF. The CDR3 nucleotides are TGTGCCAGTAGTCCCGGGGTCCCAGATACGCAGTATTTT.

V usage is TRBV5-6 and J usage is TRBJ1-1; TRBD1 might be the D (5 bases). The V end lost 1 base, the J end lost 0 bases, and 10 bases lay between the germline ends. The CDR3 sequence is 15 residues long. CDR1 and CDR2 from the germline V gene are SGHDT and YYEEEE. DNA of the CDR3: TGTGCCAGCAGCTTGCAGGGAGGCTTGAACACTGAAGCTTTCTTT. Protein sequence: CASSLQGGLNTEAFF.